Listed below are T cell receptor beta chains from one sample, sequenced in a study of early T cells in non-severe SARS-CoV-2 infection. TCRdb independently ran MiXCR on the 5' RACE reads; one entry per CDR3 protein. The data hold 75,000 to 90,000 distinct CDR3 sequences, with under 15% observed a single time. Sequences were obtained from whole blood. The receptor set was obtained from an adult who was a healthcare worker with PCR-confirmed SARS-CoV-2 infection or an uninfected control (not recorded which). Both conserved end residues are part of each CDR3. D genes are given only for firm matches. Clone size, where shown, is once, few, many, or a class for clones that have expanded.

V	J	D	size	DNA	CDR3
TRBV7-2	TRBJ1-1	.	.	TGTGCCAGCAGCCCGCAAGGGCCTTACACTGAAGCTTTCTTT	CASSPQGPYTEAFF
TRBV29-1	TRBJ1-1	.	few	TGCAGCGTTGAATGGGCAGGTGGGACTGAAGCTTTCTTT	CSVEWAGGTEAFF
TRBV11-2	TRBJ2-7	TRBD1	.	TGTGCCAGCAGCCTGGGACAGGGAACCTACGAGCAGTACTTC	CASSLGQGTYEQYF
TRBV5-1	TRBJ2-3	.	.	TGCGCCAGCAGCTTAGACCATTACACAGATACGCAGTATTTT	CASSLDHYTDTQYF
TRBV27	TRBJ1-6	.	few	TGTGCCAGCAGTGCAGAGAATTCACCCCTCCACTTT	CASSAENSPLHF
TRBV6-6	TRBJ2-3	.	few	TGTGCCAGCACCAACTTAGCGGATACGCAGTATTTT	CASTNLADTQYF
TRBV6-5	TRBJ1-1	.	.	TGTGCCAGCAGTCCCGGTGGGGCGAACACTGAAGCTTTCTTT	CASSPGGANTEAFF
TRBV9	TRBJ2-7	.	few	TGTGCCAGCAGCGTAGGGGACTCCAGCTCCTACGAGCAGTACTTC	CASSVGDSSSYEQYF
TRBV7-2	TRBJ2-3	TRBD2	few	TGTGCCAGCAGCCCCCCTCTAGCGGGAGGAGCTGTAGATACGCAGTATTTT	CASSPPLAGGAVDTQYF
TRBV7-9	TRBJ2-7	TRBD1	few	TGTGCCACTGGGGACAGGAACTCCTACGAGCAGTACTTC	CATGDRNSYEQYF
TRBV7-8	TRBJ2-1	TRBD2	many	TGTGCCAGCAGCTTAAACGCGGGGGGTCACAATGAGCAGTTCTTC	CASSLNAGGHNEQFF
TRBV6-1	TRBJ2-2	TRBD1	many	TGTGCCAGCAGTGGAGGACAGGGGCTAGTTACCGGGGAGCTGTTTTTT	CASSGGQGLVTGELFF
TRBV7-9	TRBJ1-2	.	many	TGTGCCAGCAGCCTGGGGGCAGGTACCAACTATGGCTACACCTTC	CASSLGAGTNYGYTF
TRBV5-1	TRBJ2-1	.	many	TGCGCCAGCAGCTTGGCCGCGGACAGCTCCTACAATGAGCAGTTCTTC	CASSLAADSSYNEQFF
TRBV30	TRBJ2-7	.	many	TGTGCCTGGAGTGTACTTAACAGGGCAAACGAGCAGTACTTC	CAWSVLNRANEQYF
TRBV20-1	TRBJ2-1	TRBD2	many	TGCAGTGCTAGGATGATAGCGGGAGGTCTCAATGAGCAGTTCTTC	CSARMIAGGLNEQFF
TRBV7-9	TRBJ2-3	.	.	TGTGCCAGCAGCGCGAACACAGATACGCAGTATTTT	CASSANTDTQYF
TRBV6-2/TRBV6-3	TRBJ2-3	TRBD2	.	TGTGCCAGCAGTCAACGACTAGCGGGCACAGATACGCAGTATTTT	CASSQRLAGTDTQYF
TRBV20-1	TRBJ2-5	TRBD1	few	TGCAGTGCCACCACTCGACAGGGGGCGCGGGAGACCCAGTACTTC	CSATTRQGARETQYF
TRBV28	TRBJ2-3	.	few	TGTGCCAGCAGTTTAACGAATACGCAGTATTTT	CASSLTNTQYF
TRBV6-5	TRBJ1-6	.	.	TGTGCCAGCAGTTACTCGAAATCACCCCTCCACTTT	CASSYSKSPLHF
TRBV5-1	TRBJ2-3	TRBD2	few	TGCGCCAGCAGACAAGCGGGAGATTGGACAGATACGCAGTATTTT	CASRQAGDWTDTQYF
TRBV28	TRBJ2-7	.	few	TGTGCCAGCGGACGTAGCGAAGACTACGAGCAGTACTTC	CASGRSEDYEQYF
TRBV11-3	TRBJ2-1	TRBD2	.	TGTGCCAGCAGCTTATCTGGGACTAGCGAGCAGTTCTTC	CASSLSGTSEQFF
TRBV6-1	TRBJ1-5	.	.	TGTGCCAGCAGTGAAGCTGTCTGGTCGAGCCGGGGCGGGTATAGCAATCAGCCCCAGCATTTT	CASSEAVWSSRGGYSNQPQHF
TRBV6-6	TRBJ2-2	.	.	TGTGCCAGCAGCGCGTCGACCGGGGAGCTGTTTTTT	CASSASTGELFF
TRBV4-2	TRBJ2-7	.	many	TGTGCCAGCAGCCAGGGGCGGGAAAGCTCCTACGAGCAGTACTTC	CASSQGRESSYEQYF